A single sample gave rise to the 32 T cell receptor beta chains below, sequenced in a study of blood T cell repertoires in COVID-19. This table comes from immunoSEQ multiplex PCR, and its TCRdb copy is limited to in-frame clones, with some not included. The sample contains under 250,000 clones, roughly 84% of which appear only once. The sample comprised peripheral blood. The source of these receptors is a man in his fifties or sixties with active or convalescent COVID-19.

DNA for the CDR3: TGTGCCAGCAGCTTACCGGGACAGGGTAACACTGAAGCTTTCTTT. Translation gives CASSLPGQGNTEAFF. The chain combines TRBV5-4 with TRBJ1-1, with 9 nucleotides matching TRBD1. V trimming: 2 bases; J trimming: 2 bases; junction bases outside the gene matches: 4. Germline V gene sequence: CDR1 SGHNT, CDR2 YYREEE (reference sequence). The CDR3 is made up of 15 amino acids.

The V gene is TRBV27, the J gene TRBJ2-1; D is possibly TRBD2 (6 bases). Germline CDR1 and CDR2: MNHEY and SMNVEV (reference sequence). Deletions cut 5 bases from V and 7 bases from J, with 12 bases between. The CDR3 has 13 amino acids. CDR3 nucleotides: TGTGCCAGCAGTACAGGCGGAGGGAATGAGCAGTTCTTC. It is translated as CASSTGGGNEQFF.

Worth noting for this clone: Other DNA sequences of this sample code for an identical CDR3. The J gene is TRBJ1-2, the V gene TRBV7-2; a weak D match, TRBD1 (5 bases). CDR1 is SGHTA and CDR2 is FQGNSA in the germline V gene. The CDR3 spans 14 residues. Deletions cut 1 base from V and 1 base from J, with 7 bases between. The CDR3 DNA sequence: TGTGCCAGCAGCTTAGGGCAGGGTAACTATGGCTACACCTTC. It is translated as CASSLGQGNYGYTF.

The chain couples TRBV7-2 to TRBJ1-4; the D gene is possibly TRBD1 (5 bases). Looked up from germline, CDR1 is SGHTA and CDR2 is FQGNSA. V was pared by 1 base and J by 0 bases, with 12 bases between. This CDR3 spans 17 amino acids. CDR3 region: CASSLVFRGATNEKLFF. For the CDR3, the DNA is TGTGCCAGCAGCTTAGTGTTCCGGGGGGCAACTAATGAAAAACTGTTTTTT.

Only one count was recorded for this clone. The chain combines TRBV5-5 with TRBJ2-7; possibly TRBD2 for D (5 bases). Germline loops: CDR1 SGHKS, CDR2 YYEKEE (reference sequence). The CDR3 runs 12 residues. V lost 5 bases, J lost 7 bases, and 13 bases lay in between. This chain's CDR3 is CASSYGVGEQYF. CDR3 coding DNA: TGTGCCAGCAGTTACGGGGTTGGGGAGCAGTACTTC. Combining the CDR3 with reference TRBV5-5 and TRBJ2-7 gives the whole variable domain DAGVTQSPTHLIKTRGQQVTLRCSPISGHKSVSWYQQVLGQGPQFIFQYYEKEERGRGNFPDRFSARQFPNYSSELNVNALLLGDSALYLCASSYGVGEQYFGPGTRLTVT.

The chain carries TRBV5-4 and TRBJ2-7; D is possibly TRBD1 (5 bases). V was trimmed by 4 bases and J by 0 bases, leaving 14 bases between them. This CDR3 is 15 amino acids long. Per the germline V gene, CDR1 is SGHNT and CDR2 is YYREEE (reference sequence). This CDR3 is CASSRDSFSSYEQYF. The CDR3 coding sequence is TGTGCCAGCAGCCGAGACAGTTTCAGCTCCTACGAGCAGTACTTC.

This clone was observed a single time. V usage is TRBV20-1 and J usage is TRBJ1-2; D perhaps matches TRBD1 (6 bases). With 5 bases removed from V and 5 bases from J, the gap between germline ends came to 9 bases. The CDR3 runs to 11 residues. Germline loops: CDR1 DFQATT, CDR2 SNEGSKA (reference sequence). The CDR3 region has the DNA TGCAGTGCTCCAACAGGGTATGGCTACACCTTC. It translates to CSAPTGYGYTF.

The chain carries TRBV19 and TRBJ1-1; TRBD1 matches at 10 bases. This CDR3 contains 14 residues. Per germline, CDR1 LNHDA and CDR2 SQIVND (reference sequence). V dropped 5 bases and J dropped 3; count of bases not matched to a gene: 3. Here the CDR3 reads CASSSGQGYTEAFF. The CDR3 DNA follows: TGTGCCAGTAGTTCGGGACAGGGGTACACTGAAGCTTTCTTT.

The V and J genes are TRBV10-3 and TRBJ2-1; the match to TRBD2 covers 7 bases. Looked up from germline, CDR1 is ENHRY and CDR2 is SYGVKD. This CDR3 contains 15 residues. V lost 2 bases, J lost 5 bases, and 6 bases stayed unmatched. The CDR3 DNA reads as TGTGCCATCAGTGAGGGGGCTAGCGGAAACAATGAGCAGTTCTTC. Its protein product is CAISEGASGNNEQFF.

This clone was seen only a few times. The V and J genes are TRBV28 and TRBJ1-2; D is unclear. Germline V gives CDR1 MDHEN, CDR2 SYDVKM. Between the trimmed V and J ends, which lost 7 bases and 2 bases, there was a span of 11 bases. CDR3 size: 13 residues. DNA for the CDR3: TGTGCCAGCACTTCCACACCGAACTATGGCTACACCTTC. Translated, it gives CASTSTPNYGYTF.

This clone was detected a few times. The chain employs TRBV2 and TRBJ1-2; D unclear. From germline, CDR1 is SNHLY and CDR2 FYNNEI. The CDR3 loop spans 15 amino acids. V lost 9 bases and J 0 bases, leaving 17 bases between the germline ends. The CDR3 region has the DNA TGTGCCAGTAGGCAGGCGTCTTCCTCTAACTATGGCTACACCTTC. It codes for CASRQASSSNYGYTF.

This chain joins TRBV7-2 and TRBJ1-1; 11 bases agree with TRBD1. Germline CDR1 SGHTA, CDR2 FQGNSA. J gave up 1 base and V 5 bases, and 6 bases lay outside the gene matches. The CDR3 is 16 residues long. The DNA of the CDR3 is TGTGCCAGCAGCATACGGGGGACAGGGGGGAACACTGAAGCTTTCTTT. Translation: CASSIRGTGGNTEAFF.

V is TRBV25-1 and J is TRBJ2-2; 16 bases are a match to TRBD2. The CDR3 is 18 residues long. CDR1 and CDR2 (germline): MGHDK, SYGVNS. V shed 1 base, J shed 6 bases, and the junction held 5 bases outside the gene matches. Here the CDR3 reads CASSESGLAGGPAGELFF. The CDR3 DNA sequence: TGTGCCAGCAGTGAATCGGGACTAGCGGGGGGGCCGGCCGGGGAGCTGTTTTTT.

V usage is TRBV5-1 and J usage is TRBJ2-7, with 8 bases aligning to TRBD1. The CDR3 consists of 14 residues. Germline-derived CDR1 and CDR2 are SGHRS and YFSETQ. With 4 bases clipped from V and 0 bases from J, the junction kept 3 bases outside the gene matches. The CDR3 nucleotides are TGCGCCAGCAGCAAGACAGGGGTCTCCTACGAGCAGTACTTC. Encoded protein: CASSKTGVSYEQYF.

This clone has ten or more counts. This chain joins TRBV10-3 and TRBJ1-1; 7 bases line up with TRBD1. The V and J ends lost 10 bases and 1 base, in that order; junction bases with no gene match: 6. The CDR3 extends over 13 amino acids. CDR1 is ENHRY, CDR2 SYGVKD, per germline. CDR3 region: CATRDSRNTEAFF. DNA for the CDR3: TGTGCCACCCGGGACAGCCGGAACACTGAAGCTTTCTTT.

The CDR3 is CASSRITTGGHEKLFF. In DNA form, the CDR3 reads TGTGCCAGCAGCCGAATAACAACAGGGGGCCATGAAAAACTGTTTTTT. The V call is TRBV5-6, the J call TRBJ1-4, with 9 bases matching TRBD1. V lost 4 bases to trimming and J lost 6 bases; unmatched junction nucleotides: 10. This CDR3 spans 16 amino acids. Germline CDR1 is SGHDT and CDR2 is YYEEEE.

The chain recombines TRBV19 with TRBJ1-2; 7 bases align to TRBD1. Germline lookup yields CDR1 LNHDA and CDR2 SQIVND (reference sequence). The CDR3 extends over 13 amino acids. The J segment lost 8 bases and the V segment lost 4 bases, leaving 7 bases of the junction unmatched. The CDR3 loop reads CASSSNRGTGYTF. CDR3 DNA: TGTGCCAGTAGTAGCAACAGGGGTACGGGCTACACCTTC.

The chain employs TRBV7-6 and TRBJ2-7, with D tentatively TRBD1 (6 bases). CDR3 length: 14 residues. Trimming cost V 2 bases and J 3 bases, with 11 bases left between them. Germline loops: CDR1 SGHVS, CDR2 FNYEAQ. The CDR3 region has the DNA TGTGCCAGCAGCTTAAAACAGGGCTACTACGAGCAGTACTTC. This translates into CASSLKQGYYEQYF.

The V and J genes are TRBV27 and TRBJ1-4, with D unclear. Trimming cost V 0 bases and J 8 bases, with 7 bases left between them. CDR1 MNHEY and CDR2 SMNVEV come from the germline V gene (reference sequence). The CDR3 sequence is 13 residues long. The DNA of the CDR3 is TGTGCCAGCAGTTTATCGATGAGCGAAAAACTGTTTTTT. Amino acid sequence: CASSLSMSEKLFF.

The V and J genes are TRBV7-2 and TRBJ2-2; D perhaps matches TRBD1 (7 bases). The CDR3 sequence is 15 residues long. The V gene lost 4 bases and the J gene lost 6 bases, with 15 bases spanning the gap. CDR1 and CDR2 (germline): SGHTA, FQGNSA. In nucleotides, the CDR3 is TGTGCCAGCAGCTCGGACAGGAGGGTGGCCGGGGAGCTGTTTTTT. It encodes CASSSDRRVAGELFF.

V usage is TRBV14 and J usage is TRBJ1-2; D not certain. Trimming left V 0 bases short and J 7 bases short, with 15 bases between. CDR1 and CDR2 (germline): SGHDN, FVKESK. CDR3 size: 15 residues. DNA of the CDR3: TGTGCCAGCAGCCAAGATATTGTCGGTCTTAGTGGCTACACCTTC. Translating it yields CASSQDIVGLSGYTF.

The chain employs TRBV5-4 and TRBJ2-3, with 8 positions matching TRBD1. The germline gives CDR1 SGHNT, CDR2 YYREEE (reference sequence). The CDR3 is made up of 15 amino acids. With 4 bases clipped from V and 3 bases from J, the junction kept 7 bases outside the gene matches. The CDR3 DNA is TGTGCCAGCAGCATTGGACAGGGTGGGACAGATACGCAGTATTTT. This translates into CASSIGQGGTDTQYF.

The CDR3 loop reads CASSETSGVGGYTF. CDR3 DNA sequence: TGTGCCAGCAGTGAAACGTCAGGGGTCGGTGGCTACACCTTC. The rearrangement uses TRBV2 and TRBJ1-2; D is possibly TRBD1 (6 bases). Germline-derived CDR1 and CDR2 are SNHLY and FYNNEI. This CDR3 contains 14 residues. Trimming cost V 2 bases and J 7 bases, with 14 bases left between them.

This clone was observed a single time. V gene TRBV15 combines with J gene TRBJ1-5; D is undetermined. Trimming pared 7 bases from V and 0 bases from J, leaving 13 bases between. Germline CDR1 reads LNHNV; CDR2 reads YYDKDF (reference sequence). The CDR3 loop spans 15 amino acids. In DNA form, the CDR3 reads TGTGCCACCAATAATGGAGGCCGTAGCAATCAGCCCCAGCATTTT. Protein sequence: CATNNGGRSNQPQHF. Together with reference TRBV15 and TRBJ1-5, the CDR3 gives the full variable domain: DAMVIQNPRYQVTQFGKPVTLSCSQTLNHNVMYWYQQKSSQAPKLLFHYYDKDFNNEADTPDNFQSRRPNTSFCFLDIRSPGLGDTAMYLCATNNGGRSNQPQHFGDGTRLSIL.

The rearrangement uses TRBV9 and TRBJ1-1, with D perhaps TRBD1 (5 bases). The germline V and J ends were trimmed by 2 bases and 1 base, with 12 bases remaining between them. The CDR3 is 15 amino acids. Germline-derived CDR1 and CDR2 are SGDLS and YYNGEE. The CDR3 spells CASSVITGRNTEAFF. DNA of the CDR3: TGTGCCAGCAGCGTGATAACAGGCCGGAACACTGAAGCTTTCTTT. The full variable domain, completed using reference TRBV9 and TRBJ1-1, is DSGVTQTPKHLITATGQRVTLRCSPRSGDLSVYWYQQSLDQGLQFLIQYYNGEERAKGNILERFSAQQFPDLHSELNLSSLELGDSALYFCASSVITGRNTEAFFGQGTRLTVV.

This clone was counted once. The genes are TRBV20-1 and TRBJ1-2, with 7 bases aligning to TRBD1. Germline-derived CDR1 and CDR2 are DFQATT and SNEGSKA (reference sequence). The CDR3 spans 11 residues. Losses at the gene ends were 6 bases for V and 7 bases for J; bases not matched to a gene: 5. DNA of the CDR3: TGCAGTGCCCCGGGACAGTCTGGCTACACCTTC. Translation: CSAPGQSGYTF.

The V and J genes are TRBV18 and TRBJ2-3; TRBD1 is a possible D gene (6 bases). This CDR3 spans 17 amino acids. Germline V CDR1 and CDR2: KGHSH, LQKENI. V shed 3 bases and J shed 2 bases, with 18 bases lying between them. CDR3 DNA: TGTGCCAGCTCACCTGCAGGGGTCCCTAACCCCACAGATACGCAGTATTTT. Amino acid sequence: CASSPAGVPNPTDTQYF. The variable domain in full, completed from reference TRBV18 and TRBJ2-3, reads NAGVMQNPRHLVRRRGQEARLRCSPMKGHSHVYWYRQLPEEGLKFMVYLQKENIIDESGMPKERFSAEFPKEGPSILRIQQVVRGDSAAYFCASSPAGVPNPTDTQYFGPGTRLTVL.

The chain combines TRBV18 with TRBJ1-4; 8 nucleotides match TRBD1. The CDR3 spans 13 residues. Per the germline V gene, CDR1 is KGHSH and CDR2 is LQKENI. The trim removed 6 bases at V and 8 bases at J, leaving 5 bases unmatched. Here the CDR3 DNA reads TGTGCCAGCTCCCCGGGACAGGACGAAAAACTGTTTTTT. Protein sequence: CASSPGQDEKLFF. The complete variable domain, with remaining parts taken from reference TRBV18 and TRBJ1-4, reads NAGVMQNPRHLVRRRGQEARLRCSPMKGHSHVYWYRQLPEEGLKFMVYLQKENIIDESGMPKERFSAEFPKEGPSILRIQQVVRGDSAAYFCASSPGQDEKLFFGSGTQLSVL.

This clone was seen a handful of times. CDR3 loop: CASSQPLAGGAYNEQFF. The DNA of the CDR3 is TGTGCCAGCAGCCAACCACTAGCGGGGGGGGCATACAATGAGCAGTTCTTC. This chain joins TRBV3-1 (or the pseudogene TRBV3-2) and TRBJ2-1, with 13 bases matching TRBD2. In germline, CDR1 is LGHDT, CDR2 YNNKEL (reference sequence). The CDR3 is 17 residues long. The V gene end was trimmed by 2 bases and the J gene end by 4 bases; junction bases not matched to a gene: 5.

The chain couples TRBV7-2 to TRBJ2-3, with 9 bases aligning to TRBD1. Germline lookup yields CDR1 SGHTA and CDR2 FQGNSA. This CDR3 has 15 amino acids. The trim removed 5 bases at V and 1 base at J, leaving 4 bases unmatched. The CDR3 DNA follows: TGTGCCAGCAGCCCGGACAGGGGCCGCACAGATACGCAGTATTTT. Amino acid sequence: CASSPDRGRTDTQYF.

V is TRBV28 and J is TRBJ2-3, with 8 bases aligning to TRBD1. The CDR3 spans 14 residues. J lost 4 bases, V lost 6 bases, and 6 bases had no gene match. From germline, CDR1 is MDHEN and CDR2 SYDVKM. The CDR3 here is CASRRQGFADTQYF. The CDR3 DNA reads TGTGCCAGCAGACGACAGGGGTTTGCAGATACGCAGTATTTT.

The rearrangement uses TRBV11-3 and TRBJ2-2; 16 bases map to TRBD2. V lost 4 bases, J lost 3 bases, and 5 bases stayed unmatched. Germline lookup yields CDR1 SGHNT and CDR2 YENEEA. This CDR3 spans 18 amino acids. The CDR3: CASSSGLAGGLYTGELFF. As DNA, the CDR3 is TGTGCCAGCAGCTCGGGACTAGCGGGGGGGCTTTACACCGGGGAGCTGTTTTTT.